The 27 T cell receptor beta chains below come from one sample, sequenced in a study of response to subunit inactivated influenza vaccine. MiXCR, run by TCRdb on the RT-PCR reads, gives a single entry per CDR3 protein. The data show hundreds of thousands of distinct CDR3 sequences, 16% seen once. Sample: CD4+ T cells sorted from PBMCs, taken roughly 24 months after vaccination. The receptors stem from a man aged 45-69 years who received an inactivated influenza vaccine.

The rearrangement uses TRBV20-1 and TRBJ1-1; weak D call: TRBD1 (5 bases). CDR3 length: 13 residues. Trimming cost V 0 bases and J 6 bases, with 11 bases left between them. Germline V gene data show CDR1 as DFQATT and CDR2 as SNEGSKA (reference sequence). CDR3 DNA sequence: TGCAGTGCTAGAGATCAGGGTCTTCCTGAAGCTTTCTTT. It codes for CSARDQGLPEAFF.

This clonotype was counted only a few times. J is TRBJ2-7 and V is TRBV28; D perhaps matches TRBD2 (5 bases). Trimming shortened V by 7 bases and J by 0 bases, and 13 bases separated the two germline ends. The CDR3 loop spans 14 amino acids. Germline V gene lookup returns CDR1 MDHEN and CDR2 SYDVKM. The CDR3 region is CASIEGLSSYEQYF. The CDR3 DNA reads TGTGCCAGCATCGAGGGATTGAGCTCCTACGAGCAGTACTTC.

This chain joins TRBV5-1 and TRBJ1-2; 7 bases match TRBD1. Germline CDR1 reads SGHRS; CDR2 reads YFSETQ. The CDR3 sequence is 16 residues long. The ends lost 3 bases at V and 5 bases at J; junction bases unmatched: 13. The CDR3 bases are TGCGCCAGCAGCTGGGGGACAGCCGTGAGCGATTATGGCTACACCTTC. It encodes CASSWGTAVSDYGYTF.

In DNA, the CDR3 is TGTGCCAGCAGCTTTGGAACAGGGTATAGCAATCAGCCCCAGCATTTT. Its translation: CASSFGTGYSNQPQHF. The V and J genes are TRBV5-6 and TRBJ1-5; possibly TRBD1 for D (6 bases). Germline V lookup: CDR1 SGHDT, CDR2 YYEEEE. This CDR3 has 16 amino acids. Trimming left V 2 bases short and J 0 bases short, with 12 bases between.

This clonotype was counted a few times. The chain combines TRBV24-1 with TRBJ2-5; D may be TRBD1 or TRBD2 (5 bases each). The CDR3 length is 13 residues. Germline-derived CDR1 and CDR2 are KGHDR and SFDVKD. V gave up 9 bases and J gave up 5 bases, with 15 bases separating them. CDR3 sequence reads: CATAPTGRETQYF. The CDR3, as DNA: TGTGCCACCGCGCCCACGGGGCGGGAGACCCAGTACTTC.

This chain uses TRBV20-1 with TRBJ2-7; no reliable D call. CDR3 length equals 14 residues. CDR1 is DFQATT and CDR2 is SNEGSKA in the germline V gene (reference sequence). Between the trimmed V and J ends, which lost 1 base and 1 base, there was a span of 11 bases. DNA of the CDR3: TGCAGTGCTAGAGTAGAAGCGCGATCCTACGAGCAGTACTTC. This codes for CSARVEARSYEQYF.

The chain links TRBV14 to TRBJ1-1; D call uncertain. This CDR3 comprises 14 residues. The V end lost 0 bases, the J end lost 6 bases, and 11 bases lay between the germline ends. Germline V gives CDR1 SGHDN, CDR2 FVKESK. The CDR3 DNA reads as TGTGCCAGCAGCCAAGAGGTGCGAGCGGCTGAAGCTTTCTTT. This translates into CASSQEVRAAEAFF.

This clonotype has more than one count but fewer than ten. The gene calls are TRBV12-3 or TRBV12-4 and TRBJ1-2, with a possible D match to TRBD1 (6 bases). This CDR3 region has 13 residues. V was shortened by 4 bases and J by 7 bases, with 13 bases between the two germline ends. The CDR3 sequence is CASSSGRGAGYTF. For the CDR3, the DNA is TGTGCCAGCAGTTCGGGCAGGGGTGCTGGCTACACCTTC.

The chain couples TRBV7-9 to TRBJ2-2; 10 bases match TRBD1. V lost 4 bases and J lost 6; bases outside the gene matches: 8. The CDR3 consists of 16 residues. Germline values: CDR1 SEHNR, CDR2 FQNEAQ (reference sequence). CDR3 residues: CASSSGTGVFAGELFF. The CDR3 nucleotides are TGTGCCAGCAGCTCCGGGACAGGGGTTTTTGCCGGGGAGCTGTTTTTT.

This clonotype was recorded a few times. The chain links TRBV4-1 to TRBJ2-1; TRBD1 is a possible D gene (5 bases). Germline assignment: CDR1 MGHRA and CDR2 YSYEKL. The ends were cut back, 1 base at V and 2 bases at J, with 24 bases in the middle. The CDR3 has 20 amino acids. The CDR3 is CASSQGIGPGRAAPYNEQFF. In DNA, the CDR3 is TGCGCCAGCAGCCAAGGAATAGGGCCGGGCAGGGCAGCCCCCTACAATGAGCAGTTCTTC.

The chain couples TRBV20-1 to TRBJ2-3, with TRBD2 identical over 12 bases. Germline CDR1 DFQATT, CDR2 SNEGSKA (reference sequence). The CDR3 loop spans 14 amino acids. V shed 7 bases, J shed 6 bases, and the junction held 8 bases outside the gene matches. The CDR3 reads CSGRLAGGPDTQYF. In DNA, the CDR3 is TGCAGTGGACGCCTAGCGGGGGGGCCGGATACGCAGTATTTT.

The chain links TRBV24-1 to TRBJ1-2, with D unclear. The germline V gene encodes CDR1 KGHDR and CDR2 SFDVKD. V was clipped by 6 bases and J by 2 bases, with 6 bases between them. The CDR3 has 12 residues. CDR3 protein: CATSSGNYGYTF. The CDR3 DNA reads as TGTGCCACCAGTTCAGGCAACTATGGCTACACCTTC.

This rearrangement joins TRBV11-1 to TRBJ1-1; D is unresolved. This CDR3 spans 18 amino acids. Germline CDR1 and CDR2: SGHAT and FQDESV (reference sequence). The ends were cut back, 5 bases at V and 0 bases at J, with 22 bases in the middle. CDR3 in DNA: TGTGCCAGCAGCCCGAAAATAAGTGGGGTCTTCATGAACACTGAAGCTTTCTTT. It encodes CASSPKISGVFMNTEAFF.

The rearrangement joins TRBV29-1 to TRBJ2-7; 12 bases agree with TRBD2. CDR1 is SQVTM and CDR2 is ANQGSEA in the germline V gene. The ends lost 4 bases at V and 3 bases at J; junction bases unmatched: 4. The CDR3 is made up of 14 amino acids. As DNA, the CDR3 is TGCAGCGTTGCTCTGACTAGCGGGAGCTACGAGCAGTACTTC. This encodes CSVALTSGSYEQYF.

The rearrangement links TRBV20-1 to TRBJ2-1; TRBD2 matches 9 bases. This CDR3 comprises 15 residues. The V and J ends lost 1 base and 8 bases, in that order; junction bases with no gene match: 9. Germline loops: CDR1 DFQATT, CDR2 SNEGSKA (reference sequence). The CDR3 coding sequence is TGCAGTGCTAGAGGGTCAGCGGGAGGTGCGCATGAGCAGTTCTTC. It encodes CSARGSAGGAHEQFF.

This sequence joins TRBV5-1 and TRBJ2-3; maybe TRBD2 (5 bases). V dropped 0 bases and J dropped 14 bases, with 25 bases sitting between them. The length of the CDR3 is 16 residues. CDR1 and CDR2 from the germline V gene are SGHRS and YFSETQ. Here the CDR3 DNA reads TGCGCCAGCAGCTTGGCGCCCCGGGGTTCCTCCGAAACGGGGTATTTT. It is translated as CASSLAPRGSSETGYF.

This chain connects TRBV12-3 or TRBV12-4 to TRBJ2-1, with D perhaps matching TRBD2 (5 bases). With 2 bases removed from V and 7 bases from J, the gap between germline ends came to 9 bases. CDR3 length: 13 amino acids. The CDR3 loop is CASSLYGENEQFF. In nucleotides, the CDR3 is TGTGCCAGCAGTTTATATGGGGAGAATGAGCAGTTCTTC.

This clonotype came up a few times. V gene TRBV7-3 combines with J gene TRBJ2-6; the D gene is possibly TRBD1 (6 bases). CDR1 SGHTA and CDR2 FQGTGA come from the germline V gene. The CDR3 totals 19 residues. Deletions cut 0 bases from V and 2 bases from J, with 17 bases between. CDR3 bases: TGTGCCAGCAGCTTAACAGGACGACCAACAGGGCCTGGGGCCAACGTCCTGACTTTC. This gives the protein CASSLTGRPTGPGANVLTF.

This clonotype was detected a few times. The CDR3 here is CASSLTQGPETQYF. The CDR3 DNA follows: TGCGCCAGCAGCTTAACCCAGGGGCCGGAGACCCAGTACTTC. The gene calls are TRBV5-1 and TRBJ2-5, with a weak D call TRBD1 (6 bases). This CDR3 has 14 residues. Trimming left V 2 bases short and J 5 bases short, with 13 bases between. The germline V gene encodes CDR1 SGHRS and CDR2 YFSETQ.

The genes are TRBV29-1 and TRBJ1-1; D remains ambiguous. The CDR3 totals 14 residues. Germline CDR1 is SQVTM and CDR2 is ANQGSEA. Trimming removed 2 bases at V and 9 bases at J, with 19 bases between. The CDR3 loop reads CSVEPGQARGKAFF. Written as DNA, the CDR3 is TGCAGCGTTGAACCCGGCCAGGCTCGCGGGAAAGCTTTCTTT. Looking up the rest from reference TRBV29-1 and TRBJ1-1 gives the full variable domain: SAVISQKPSRDICQRGTSLTIQCQVDSQVTMMFWYRQQPGQSLTLIATANQGSEATYESGFVIDKFPISRPNLTFSTLTVSNMSPEDSSIYLCSVEPGQARGKAFFGQGTRLTVV.

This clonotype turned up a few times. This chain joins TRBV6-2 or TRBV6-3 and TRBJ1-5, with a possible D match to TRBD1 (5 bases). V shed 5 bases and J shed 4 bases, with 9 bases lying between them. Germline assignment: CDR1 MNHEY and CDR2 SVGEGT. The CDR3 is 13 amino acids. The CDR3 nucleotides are TGTGCCAGCAGTGGGGACGGGAATCAGCCCCAGCATTTT. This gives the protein CASSGDGNQPQHF.

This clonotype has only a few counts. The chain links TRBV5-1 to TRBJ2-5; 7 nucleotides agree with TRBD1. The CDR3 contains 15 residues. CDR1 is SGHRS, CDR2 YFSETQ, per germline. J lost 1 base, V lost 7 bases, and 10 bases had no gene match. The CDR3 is CASGPLGTAQETQYF. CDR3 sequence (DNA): TGCGCCAGCGGCCCCCTAGGGACAGCCCAAGAGACCCAGTACTTC.

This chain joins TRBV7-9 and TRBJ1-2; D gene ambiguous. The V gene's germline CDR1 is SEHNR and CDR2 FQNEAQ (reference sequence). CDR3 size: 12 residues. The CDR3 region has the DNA TGTGCACTGTACCAAGCTAACTATGGCTACACCTTC. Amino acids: CALYQANYGYTF. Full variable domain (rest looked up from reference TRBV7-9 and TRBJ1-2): DTGVSQNPRHKITKRGQNVTFRCDPISEHNRLYWYRQTLGQGPEFLTYFQNEAQLEKSRLLSDRFSAERPKGSFSTLEIQRTEQGDSAMYLCALYQANYGYTFGSGTRLTVV.

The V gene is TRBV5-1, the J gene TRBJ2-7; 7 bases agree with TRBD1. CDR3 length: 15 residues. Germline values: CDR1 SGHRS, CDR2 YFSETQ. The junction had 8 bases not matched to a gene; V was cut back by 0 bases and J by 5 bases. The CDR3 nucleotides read TGCGCCAGCAGCTTGGCTGGGACAGCGGCCAACGAGCAGTACTTC. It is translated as CASSLAGTAANEQYF.

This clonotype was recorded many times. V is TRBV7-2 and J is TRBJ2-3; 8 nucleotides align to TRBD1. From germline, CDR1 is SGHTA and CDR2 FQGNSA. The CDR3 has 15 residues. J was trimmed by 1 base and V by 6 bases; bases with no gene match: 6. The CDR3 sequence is CASSRGQGRTDTQYF. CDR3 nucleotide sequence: TGTGCCAGCAGTCGAGGACAGGGACGCACAGATACGCAGTATTTT.

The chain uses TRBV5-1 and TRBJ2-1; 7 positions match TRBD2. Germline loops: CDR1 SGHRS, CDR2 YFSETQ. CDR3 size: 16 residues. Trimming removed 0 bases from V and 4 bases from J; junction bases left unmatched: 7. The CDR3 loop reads CASSLAGRRGYNEQFF. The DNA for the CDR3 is TGCGCCAGCAGCTTGGCCGGGAGGCGGGGTTACAATGAGCAGTTCTTC.

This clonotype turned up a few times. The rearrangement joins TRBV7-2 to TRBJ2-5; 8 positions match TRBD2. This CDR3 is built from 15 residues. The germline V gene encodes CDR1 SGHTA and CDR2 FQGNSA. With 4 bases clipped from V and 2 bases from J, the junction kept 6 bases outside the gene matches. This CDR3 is CASSSRRGAQETQYF. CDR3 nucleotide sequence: TGTGCCAGCAGCTCCCGGCGGGGGGCGCAAGAGACCCAGTACTTC.